The 24 T cell receptor beta chains below come from one sample, sequenced in a study of cytomegalovirus exposure and HLA in healthy donors. 13 Jbeta primers and 60 Vbeta primers were used for the PCR. Some clones are missing from TCRdb's copy, which holds only in-frame ones; the method was immunoSEQ multiplex PCR. This sample has some 200,000 clones, with roughly 73% found just once. Sequencing was carried out using PBMCs. The receptors shown here come from a female donor in good health and CMV-seronegative.

The genes are TRBV9 and TRBJ1-1; perhaps TRBD1 as D (6 bases). V gave up 4 bases and J gave up 5 bases, with 15 bases separating them. The germline gives CDR1 SGDLS, CDR2 YYNGEE. This CDR3 is 14 amino acids long. The CDR3 reads CASSLQGIGTEAFF. In nucleotides, the CDR3 is TGTGCCAGCAGCCTGCAGGGGATCGGGACTGAAGCTTTCTTT.

The chain carries TRBV28 and TRBJ2-3; no definite D call. Trimming removed 5 bases at V and 7 bases at J, with 10 bases between. There are 12 residues in the CDR3. Germline values: CDR1 MDHEN, CDR2 SYDVKM. CDR3 residues: CASSPALYTQYF. Here the CDR3 DNA reads TGTGCCAGCAGTCCCGCACTTTATACGCAGTATTTT.

V and J are TRBV5-1 and TRBJ2-1; TRBD1 agrees at 7 bases. CDR1 is SGHRS, CDR2 YFSETQ, per germline. This CDR3 has 18 amino acids. V shed 4 bases and J 7 bases; nucleotides not matched to a gene: 20. In DNA form, the CDR3 reads TGCGCCAGCAGCGAGGCGGACAATTACAGGGGAATGGGGAATGAGCAGTTCTTC. This sequence encodes CASSEADNYRGMGNEQFF.

This clone was seen a few times. The chain recombines TRBV7-6 with TRBJ1-6; TRBD1 agrees at 8 bases. The V and J ends lost 0 bases and 8 bases, in that order; junction bases with no gene match: 0. From germline, CDR1 is SGHVS and CDR2 FNYEAQ. The length of the CDR3 is 14 residues. CDR3 loop: CASSLATGDSPLHF. The CDR3 coding sequence is TGTGCCAGCAGCTTAGCGACAGGGGATTCACCCCTCCACTTT.

The chain has TRBV2 and TRBJ1-4; 9 bases match TRBD1. The CDR3 sequence is 14 residues long. From germline, CDR1 is SNHLY and CDR2 FYNNEI. The V gene end was trimmed by 6 bases and the J gene end by 8 bases; junction bases not matched to a gene: 7. The CDR3 DNA reads as TGTGCCAGCAGGAGGGACAGGGTCAGAGAAAAACTGTTTTTT. Amino acid sequence: CASRRDRVREKLFF.

V and J are TRBV5-1 and TRBJ2-6; 7 bases are shared with TRBD1. The CDR3 loop spans 15 amino acids. After removal of 5 bases from V and 1 base from J, the junction contained 3 bases not matched to a gene. Germline CDR1 reads SGHRS; CDR2 reads YFSETQ. CDR3 DNA: TGCGCCAGCAGACCAGGGGGTTCTGGGGCCAACGTCCTGACTTTC. It codes for CASRPGGSGANVLTF.

The chain has TRBV7-9 and TRBJ2-7, with TRBD2 matching over 11 bases. Germline CDR1 SEHNR, CDR2 FQNEAQ (reference sequence). This CDR3 contains 15 residues. The V segment lost 5 bases and the J segment 3 bases; nucleotides outside the gene matches: 6. Here the CDR3 DNA reads TGTGCCAGCAGCAATCTAGCGGGGGGTGTCTACGAGCAGTACTTC. Its protein product is CASSNLAGGVYEQYF.

In its sample, this clone was seen a few times. The genes are TRBV4-3 and TRBJ1-2; no reliable D call. The CDR3 runs 18 residues. Germline CDR1 LGHNA, CDR2 YSLEER. V dropped 0 bases and J dropped 0 bases, with 17 bases sitting between them. As DNA, the CDR3 is TGCGCCAGCAGCCAAGATCCAAGCCAGAGAGGCTCTAACTATGGCTACACCTTC. Its translation is CASSQDPSQRGSNYGYTF.

The J gene is TRBJ2-7, the V gene TRBV7-2; 8 bases line up with TRBD2. The trim removed 0 bases at V and 1 base at J, leaving 14 bases unmatched. This CDR3 has 19 residues. Germline-derived CDR1 and CDR2 are SGHTA and FQGNSA. CDR3 region: CASSLARRGAGAHSYEQYF. The CDR3 DNA follows: TGTGCCAGCAGCTTAGCCCGCCGAGGAGCGGGGGCCCATTCCTACGAGCAGTACTTC. Full variable domain (remainder filled in from reference TRBV7-2 and TRBJ2-7): GAGVSQSPSNKVTEKGKDVELRCDPISGHTALYWYRQSLGQGLEFLIYFQGNSAPDKSGLPSDRFSAERTGGSVSTLTIQRTQQEDSAVYLCASSLARRGAGAHSYEQYFGPGTRLTVT.

In its sample, this clone was seen once. This sequence joins TRBV2 and TRBJ1-1; a possible D gene is TRBD1 (6 bases). The length of the CDR3 is 13 residues. The germline V gene encodes CDR1 SNHLY and CDR2 FYNNEI. Trimming took off 4 bases at V and 4 bases at J, with 10 bases between the two ends. CDR3 coding DNA: TGTGCCAGCAGTGTGAGGGGGGGCACTGAAGCTTTCTTT. Amino acid sequence: CASSVRGGTEAFF. Together with reference TRBV2 and TRBJ1-1, the CDR3 gives the full variable domain: EPEVTQTPSHQVTQMGQEVILRCVPISNHLYFYWYRQILGQKVEFLVSFYNNEISEKSEIFDDQFSVERPDGSNFTLKIRSTKLEDSAMYFCASSVRGGTEAFFGQGTRLTVV.

This chain connects TRBV10-2 to TRBJ1-5; 7 bases line up with TRBD1. Germline-derived CDR1 and CDR2 are WSHSY and SAAADI. The CDR3 spans 15 residues. V lost 8 bases to trimming and J lost 7 bases; unmatched junction nucleotides: 14. The DNA of the CDR3 is TGCGCCAGCCGCGGGGCAGGGGGAAATGGCCAGCCCCAGCATTTT. This gives the protein CASRGAGGNGQPQHF.

The chain recombines TRBV25-1 with TRBJ1-2, with TRBD1 identical over 7 bases. The CDR3 covers 15 residues. Germline assignment: CDR1 MGHDK and CDR2 SYGVNS. V lost 2 bases and J lost 0; bases outside the gene matches: 3. CDR3 bases: TGTGCCAGCAGTGAAACAGGGGACCCTAACTATGGCTACACCTTC. As protein: CASSETGDPNYGYTF.

This sequence joins TRBV7-9 and TRBJ2-1; TRBD2 matches 7 bases. The CDR3 spans 16 residues. Germline assignment: CDR1 SEHNR and CDR2 FQNEAQ (reference sequence). V was clipped by 1 base and J by 5 bases; unmatched bases: 8. This CDR3 reads CASSLGWGEGHNEQFF. The DNA of the CDR3 is TGTGCCAGCAGCTTAGGATGGGGGGAGGGCCACAATGAGCAGTTCTTC.

V usage is TRBV29-1 and J usage is TRBJ1-5; TRBD1 matches at 9 bases. V was pared by 4 bases and J by 7 bases, with 5 bases of the junction left unmatched. CDR1 and CDR2 (germline): SQVTM, ANQGSEA. The CDR3 length is 13 residues. CDR3 region: CSVADRGEQPQHF. The CDR3 nucleotides are TGCAGCGTTGCCGACAGGGGGGAACAGCCCCAGCATTTT.

J is TRBJ1-1 and V is TRBV6-4; D call uncertain. The CDR3 consists of 14 residues. Trimming cost V 6 bases and J 5 bases, with 16 bases left between them. The V gene's germline CDR1 is MRHNA and CDR2 SNTAGT. As DNA, the CDR3 is TGTGCCAGCAGCCCGGGCCCGGGAGTGACTGAAGCTTTCTTT. Protein sequence: CASSPGPGVTEAFF.

The CDR3 here is CASSLDLMGANTEAFF. In nucleotides, the CDR3 is TGTGCCAGCAGCTTAGATCTCATGGGGGCGAACACTGAAGCTTTCTTT. The chain employs TRBV5-5 and TRBJ1-1; D is perhaps TRBD1 (6 bases). Trimming took 2 bases from V and 1 from J, leaving 15 bases between them. This CDR3 region has 16 residues. Germline CDR1 is SGHKS and CDR2 is YYEKEE (reference sequence).

The chain joins TRBV15 to TRBJ1-1; tentative D call: TRBD1 (6 bases). The length of the CDR3 is 17 residues. Trimming removed 0 bases from V and 3 bases from J, with 17 bases in between. In germline, CDR1 is LNHNV, CDR2 YYDKDF (reference sequence). The CDR3 reads CATSRDWGRGADTEAFF. The CDR3 coding sequence is TGTGCCACCAGCAGAGATTGGGGCAGGGGCGCGGACACTGAAGCTTTCTTT.

Of note for this clone: Other DNA sequences in the sample encode the same CDR3. The chain is built from TRBV9 and TRBJ2-1, with unresolved D. Deletions cut 0 bases from V and 0 bases from J, with 4 bases between. Per germline, CDR1 SGDLS and CDR2 YYNGEE. CDR3 size: 14 residues. CDR3 in amino acids: CASSVGRSYNEQFF. The CDR3 DNA is TGTGCCAGCAGCGTAGGTCGCTCCTACAATGAGCAGTTCTTC.

This clone was recorded at least ten times. The rearrangement links TRBV6-5 to TRBJ2-3, with 9 positions matching TRBD2. V lost 9 bases and J lost 2; bases outside the gene matches: 6. CDR1 and CDR2 from the germline V gene are MNHEY and SVGAGI. The CDR3 contains 14 residues. CDR3 nucleotide sequence: TGTGCCAGTGGGAGCGGGGGGCACACAGATACGCAGTATTTT. Protein product: CASGSGGHTDTQYF.

This sequence joins TRBV9 and TRBJ2-3; 13 bases are a match to TRBD2. Losses at the gene ends were 4 bases for V and 8 bases for J; bases not matched to a gene: 10. From germline, CDR1 is SGDLS and CDR2 YYNGEE. This CDR3 has 16 amino acids. The CDR3 nucleotides read TGTGCCAGCAGCCCTAGACTAGCGGGGGGACAAGGTACGCAGTATTTT. Translating it yields CASSPRLAGGQGTQYF.

The genes are TRBV30 and TRBJ1-4, with 8 nucleotides matching TRBD1. The trim removed 0 bases at V and 8 bases at J, leaving 5 bases unmatched. Per the germline V gene, CDR1 is GTSNPN and CDR2 is SVGIG (reference sequence). This CDR3 region has 14 residues. For the CDR3, the DNA is TGTGCCTGGAGTGTACGACAGGGGTACGAAAAACTGTTTTTT. It is translated as CAWSVRQGYEKLFF.

The chain is built from TRBV16 and TRBJ1-5, with 8 bases that match TRBD1. The germline gives CDR1 KGHSY, CDR2 FQNENV. The CDR3 covers 14 residues. The trim removed 3 bases at V and 5 bases at J, leaving 3 bases unmatched. CDR3 DNA: TGTGCCAGCAGCCACCGGACAGGGCATCAGCCCCAGCATTTT. Translated: CASSHRTGHQPQHF.

This CDR3 is CASSQDPGQGRAFF. CDR3 nucleotide sequence: TGTGCCAGCAGCCAAGATCCGGGACAGGGTCGAGCTTTCTTT. The rearrangement uses TRBV4-2 and TRBJ1-1; 9 bases map to TRBD1. Germline values: CDR1 LGHNA, CDR2 YNFKEQ. The CDR3 contains 14 residues. The V gene end was trimmed by 0 bases and the J gene end by 10 bases; junction bases not matched to a gene: 6.

V is TRBV19 and J is TRBJ1-1, with D unclear. V lost 10 bases and J lost 0, with 12 bases in between. CDR1 is LNHDA and CDR2 is SQIVND in the germline V gene (reference sequence). The CDR3 covers 13 residues. DNA of the CDR3: TGTGCCACTCGGAACAGAATGAACACTGAAGCTTTCTTT. Its translation is CATRNRMNTEAFF. Based on the CDR3 plus reference TRBV19 and TRBJ1-1, the full variable domain is DGGITQSPKYLFRKEGQNVTLSCEQNLNHDAMYWYRQDPGQGLRLIYYSQIVNDFQKGDIAEGYSVSREKKESFPLTVTSAQKNPTAFYLCATRNRMNTEAFFGQGTRLTVV.